The TCR beta chain described here comes from a study of T cell changes during pregnancy in multiple sclerosis. Sequencing was performed with immunoSEQ multiplex PCR; in TCRdb, only in-frame clones are kept and a portion is missing. The sample consists of about 120,000 clones, under 95% of them appearing once. Germline loops: CDR1 SGHRS, CDR2 YFSETQ. The CDR3 is 14 amino acids. The ends were cut back, 0 bases at V and 5 bases at J, with 12 bases in the middle. V and J are TRBV5-1 and TRBJ2-7; no reliable D call. This sample comprised peripheral blood, obtained before pregnancy. The receptor's source is a female donor with multiple sclerosis, enrolled in a pregnancy study. Written as DNA, the CDR3 is TGCGCCAGCAGCTTGGCTAGTCCGAGAGACGAGCAGTACTTC. Its translation is CASSLASPRDEQYF.